The T cell receptor beta chain described here comes from a study of T-cell reconstitution after alpha-beta-depleted transplantation in children. The authors prepared the TCRbeta library with unique molecular identifiers. From the PCR reads, TCRdb called clonotypes with MiXCR, one entry per CDR3 protein. Of about a million distinct CDR3 sequences in the sample, roughly 31% are singletons; the top ten hold roughly 27%. CDR1 and CDR2 from the germline V gene are SGHRS and YFSETQ. V shed 6 bases and J 3 bases; nucleotides not matched to a gene: 6. CDR3 length: 15 amino acids. This clonotype came up a few times.

This chain links TRBV5-1 with TRBJ2-3, with 11 nucleotides matching TRBD1. This receptor was taken from a boy younger than two who had a stem cell transplant for SCID, so the T cells may come from the graft donor. The material sequenced was PBMCs, mostly from graft donor cells, taken 360 days after TCRalphabeta/CD19-depleted stem cell transplant. The CDR3 spells CASKRGTGGTDTQYF. For the CDR3, the DNA is TGCGCCAGCAAAAGGGGGACAGGGGGAACAGATACGCAGTATTTT.